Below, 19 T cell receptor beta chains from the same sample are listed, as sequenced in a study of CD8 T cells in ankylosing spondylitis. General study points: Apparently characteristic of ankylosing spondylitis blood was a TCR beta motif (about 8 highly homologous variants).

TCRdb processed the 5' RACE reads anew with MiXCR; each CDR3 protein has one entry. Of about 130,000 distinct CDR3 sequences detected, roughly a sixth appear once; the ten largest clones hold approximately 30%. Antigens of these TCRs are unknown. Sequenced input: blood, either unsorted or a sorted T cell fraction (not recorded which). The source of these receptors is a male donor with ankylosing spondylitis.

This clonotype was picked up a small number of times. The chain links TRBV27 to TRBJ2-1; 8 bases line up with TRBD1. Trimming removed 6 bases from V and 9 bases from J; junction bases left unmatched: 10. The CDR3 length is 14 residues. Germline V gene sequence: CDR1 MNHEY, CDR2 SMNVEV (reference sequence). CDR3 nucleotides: TGTGCCAGCAGACCCGGACAGGGTAGTATTGAGCAGTTCTTC. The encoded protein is CASRPGQGSIEQFF.

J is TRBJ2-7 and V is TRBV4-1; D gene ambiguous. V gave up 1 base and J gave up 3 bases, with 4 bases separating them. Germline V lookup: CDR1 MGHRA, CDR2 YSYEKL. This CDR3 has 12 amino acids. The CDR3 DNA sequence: TGCGCCAGCAGCCAAGCAGACTACGAGCAGTACTTC. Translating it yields CASSQADYEQYF.

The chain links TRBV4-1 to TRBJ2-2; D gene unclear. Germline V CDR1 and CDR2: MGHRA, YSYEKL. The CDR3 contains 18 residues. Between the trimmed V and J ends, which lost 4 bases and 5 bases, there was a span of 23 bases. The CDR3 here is CASSPLGSWNGETGELFF. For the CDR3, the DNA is TGCGCCAGCAGCCCTCTAGGATCGTGGAATGGGGAAACCGGGGAGCTGTTTTTT.

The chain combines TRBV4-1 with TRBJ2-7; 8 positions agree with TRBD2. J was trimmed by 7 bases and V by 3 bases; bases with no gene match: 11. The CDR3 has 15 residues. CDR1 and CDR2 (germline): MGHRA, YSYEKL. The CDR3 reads CASSHRTSRAGEQYF. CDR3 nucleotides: TGCGCCAGCAGCCATAGGACTAGCCGGGCGGGTGAGCAGTACTTC.

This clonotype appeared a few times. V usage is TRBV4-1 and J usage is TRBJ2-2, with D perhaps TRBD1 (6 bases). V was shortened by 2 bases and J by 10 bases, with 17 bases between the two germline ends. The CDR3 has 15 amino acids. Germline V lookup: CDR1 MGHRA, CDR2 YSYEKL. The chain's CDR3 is CASSQTGTPLEELFF. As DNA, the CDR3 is TGCGCCAGCAGCCAAACCGGGACACCGCTCGAGGAGCTGTTTTTT.

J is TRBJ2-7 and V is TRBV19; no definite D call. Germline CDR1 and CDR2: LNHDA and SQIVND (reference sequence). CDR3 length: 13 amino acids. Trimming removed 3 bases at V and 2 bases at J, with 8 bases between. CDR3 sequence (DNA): TGTGCCAGTAGTATCGCGGTACCCTACGAGCAGTACTTC. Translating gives CASSIAVPYEQYF. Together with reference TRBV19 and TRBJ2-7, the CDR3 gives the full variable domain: DGGITQSPKYLFRKEGQNVTLSCEQNLNHDAMYWYRQDPGQGLRLIYYSQIVNDFQKGDIAEGYSVSREKKESFPLTVTSAQKNPTAFYLCASSIAVPYEQYFGPGTRLTVT.

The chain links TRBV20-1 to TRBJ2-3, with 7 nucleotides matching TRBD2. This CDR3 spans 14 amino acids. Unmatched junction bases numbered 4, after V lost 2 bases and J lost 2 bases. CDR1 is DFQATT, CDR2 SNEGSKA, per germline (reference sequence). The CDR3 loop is CSARLAESTDTQYF. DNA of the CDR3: TGCAGTGCTAGACTAGCGGAATCCACAGATACGCAGTATTTT.

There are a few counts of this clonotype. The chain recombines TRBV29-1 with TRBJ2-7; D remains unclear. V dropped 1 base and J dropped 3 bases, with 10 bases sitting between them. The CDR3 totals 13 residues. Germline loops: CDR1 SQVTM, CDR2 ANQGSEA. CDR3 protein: CSVEGGARYEQYF. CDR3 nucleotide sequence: TGCAGCGTTGAAGGTGGAGCTCGCTACGAGCAGTACTTC.

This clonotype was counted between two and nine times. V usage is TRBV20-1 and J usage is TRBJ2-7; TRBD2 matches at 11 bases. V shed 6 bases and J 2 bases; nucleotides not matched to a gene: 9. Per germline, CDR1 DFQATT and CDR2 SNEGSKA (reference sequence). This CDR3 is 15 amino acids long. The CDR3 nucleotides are TGCAGTGCCCAAACTAGCGGGAGCTTCCCCTACGAGCAGTACTTC. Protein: CSAQTSGSFPYEQYF.

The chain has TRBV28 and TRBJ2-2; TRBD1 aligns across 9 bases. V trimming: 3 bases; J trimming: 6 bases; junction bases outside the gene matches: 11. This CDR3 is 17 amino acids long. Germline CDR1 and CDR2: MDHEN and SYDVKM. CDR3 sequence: CASSFNRDRVVPGELFF. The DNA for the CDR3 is TGTGCCAGCAGTTTTAATCGGGACAGGGTCGTCCCCGGGGAGCTGTTTTTT.

CDR3 residues: CASSLDRFNQPQHF. The CDR3 nucleotides are TGTGCCAGCAGCTTGGACAGATTCAATCAGCCCCAGCATTTT. The V gene is TRBV5-5, the J gene TRBJ1-5; D gene ambiguous. The CDR3 totals 14 residues. The ends were cut back, 0 bases at V and 3 bases at J, with 7 bases in the middle. The V gene's germline CDR1 is SGHKS and CDR2 YYEKEE (reference sequence).

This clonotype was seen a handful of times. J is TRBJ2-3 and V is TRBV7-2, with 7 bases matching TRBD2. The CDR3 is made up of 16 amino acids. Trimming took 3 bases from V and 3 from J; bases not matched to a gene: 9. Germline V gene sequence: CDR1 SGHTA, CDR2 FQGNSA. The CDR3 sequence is CASSFTSAGATDTQYF. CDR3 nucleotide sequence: TGTGCCAGCAGCTTTACTAGCGCAGGAGCAACAGATACGCAGTATTTT.

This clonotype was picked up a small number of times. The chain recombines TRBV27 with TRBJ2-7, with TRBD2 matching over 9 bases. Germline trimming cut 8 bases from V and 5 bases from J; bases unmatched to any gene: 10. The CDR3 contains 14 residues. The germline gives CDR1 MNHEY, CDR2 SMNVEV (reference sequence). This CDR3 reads CASGPGLAGHEQYF. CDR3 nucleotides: TGTGCCAGCGGGCCCGGGCTAGCGGGACACGAGCAGTACTTC.

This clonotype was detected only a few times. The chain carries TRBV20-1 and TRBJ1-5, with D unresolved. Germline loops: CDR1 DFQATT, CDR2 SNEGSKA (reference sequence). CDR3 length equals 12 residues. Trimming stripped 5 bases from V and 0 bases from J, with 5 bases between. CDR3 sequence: CSASYSNQPQHF. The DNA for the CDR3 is TGCAGTGCTTCTTATAGCAATCAGCCCCAGCATTTT.

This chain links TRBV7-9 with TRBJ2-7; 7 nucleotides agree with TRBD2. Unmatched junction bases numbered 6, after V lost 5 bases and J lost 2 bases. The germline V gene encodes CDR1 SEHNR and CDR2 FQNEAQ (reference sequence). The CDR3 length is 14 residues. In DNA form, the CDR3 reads TGTGCCAGCAGCCGCGGACTAGTCCCCTACGAGCAGTACTTC. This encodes CASSRGLVPYEQYF.

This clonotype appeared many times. The CDR3 region is CASSLGTWEAFF. DNA for the CDR3: TGTGCCAGCAGCTTAGGGACATGGGAAGCTTTCTTT. The chain uses TRBV7-9 and TRBJ1-1, with TRBD1 as a possible D gene (5 bases). Per the germline V gene, CDR1 is SEHNR and CDR2 is FQNEAQ (reference sequence). Trimming cost V 1 base and J 8 bases, with 8 bases left between them. This CDR3 is 12 amino acids long.

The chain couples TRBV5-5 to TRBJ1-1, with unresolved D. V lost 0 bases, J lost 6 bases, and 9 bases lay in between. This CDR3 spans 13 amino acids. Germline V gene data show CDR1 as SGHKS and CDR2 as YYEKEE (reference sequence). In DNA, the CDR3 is TGTGCCAGCAGCTTGGGTATAGAAGCTGAAGCTTTCTTT. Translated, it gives CASSLGIEAEAFF.

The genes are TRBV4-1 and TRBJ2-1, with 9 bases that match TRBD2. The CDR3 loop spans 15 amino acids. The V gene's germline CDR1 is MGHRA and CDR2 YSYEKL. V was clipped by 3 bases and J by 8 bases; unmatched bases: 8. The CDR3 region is CASSQGGRGSDEQFF. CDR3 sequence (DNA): TGCGCCAGCAGCCAGGGCGGGAGGGGTAGCGATGAGCAGTTCTTC.

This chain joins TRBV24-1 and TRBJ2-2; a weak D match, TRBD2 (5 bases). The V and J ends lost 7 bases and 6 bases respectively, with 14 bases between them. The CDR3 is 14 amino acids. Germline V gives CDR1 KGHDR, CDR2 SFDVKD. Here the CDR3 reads CATRAPGAAGELFF. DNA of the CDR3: TGTGCCACCAGGGCCCCTGGAGCGGCCGGGGAGCTGTTTTTT.